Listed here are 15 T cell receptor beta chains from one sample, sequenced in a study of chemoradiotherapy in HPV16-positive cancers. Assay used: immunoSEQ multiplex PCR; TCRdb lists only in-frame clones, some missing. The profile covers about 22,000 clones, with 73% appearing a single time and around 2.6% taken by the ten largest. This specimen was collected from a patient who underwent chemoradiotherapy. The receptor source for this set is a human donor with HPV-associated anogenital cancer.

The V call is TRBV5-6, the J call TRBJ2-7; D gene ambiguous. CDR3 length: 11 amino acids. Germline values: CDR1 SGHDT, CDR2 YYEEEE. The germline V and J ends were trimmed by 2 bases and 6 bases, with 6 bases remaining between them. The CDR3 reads CASSLDSEQYF. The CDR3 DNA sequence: TGTGCCAGCAGCTTAGACTCCGAGCAGTACTTC.

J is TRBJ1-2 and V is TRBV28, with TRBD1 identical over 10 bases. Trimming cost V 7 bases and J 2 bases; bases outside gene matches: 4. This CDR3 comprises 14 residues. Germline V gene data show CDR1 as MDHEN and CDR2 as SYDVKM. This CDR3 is CASTQGQGNYGYTF. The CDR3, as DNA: TGTGCCAGCACCCAGGGACAGGGGAACTATGGCTACACCTTC.

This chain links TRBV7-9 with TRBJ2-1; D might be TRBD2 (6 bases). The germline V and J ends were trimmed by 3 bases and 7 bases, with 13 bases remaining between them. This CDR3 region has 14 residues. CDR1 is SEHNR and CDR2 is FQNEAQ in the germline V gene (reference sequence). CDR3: CASSLGGSVNEQFF. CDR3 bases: TGTGCCAGCAGCTTGGGGGGATCAGTAAATGAGCAGTTCTTC. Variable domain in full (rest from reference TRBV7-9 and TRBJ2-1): DTGVSQNPRHKITKRGQNVTFRCDPISEHNRLYWYRQTLGQGPEFLTYFQNEAQLEKSRLLSDRFSAERPKGSFSTLEIQRTEQGDSAMYLCASSLGGSVNEQFFGPGTRLTVL.

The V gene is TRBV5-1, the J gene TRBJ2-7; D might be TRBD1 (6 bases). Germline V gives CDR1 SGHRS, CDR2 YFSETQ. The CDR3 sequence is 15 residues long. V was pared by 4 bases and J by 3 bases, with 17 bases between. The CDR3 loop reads CASSPTGDLFYEQYF. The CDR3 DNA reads TGCGCCAGCAGCCCGACAGGAGACCTGTTCTACGAGCAGTACTTC.

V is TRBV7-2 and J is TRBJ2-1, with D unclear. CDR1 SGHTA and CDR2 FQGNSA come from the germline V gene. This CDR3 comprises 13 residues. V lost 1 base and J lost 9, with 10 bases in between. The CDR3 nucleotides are TGTGCCAGCAGCTTAGTAGAGTTTGGTGAGCAGTTCTTC. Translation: CASSLVEFGEQFF. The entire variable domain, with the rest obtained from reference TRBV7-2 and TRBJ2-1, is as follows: GAGVSQSPSNKVTEKGKDVELRCDPISGHTALYWYRQSLGQGLEFLIYFQGNSAPDKSGLPSDRFSAERTGGSVSTLTIQRTQQEDSAVYLCASSLVEFGEQFFGPGTRLTVL.

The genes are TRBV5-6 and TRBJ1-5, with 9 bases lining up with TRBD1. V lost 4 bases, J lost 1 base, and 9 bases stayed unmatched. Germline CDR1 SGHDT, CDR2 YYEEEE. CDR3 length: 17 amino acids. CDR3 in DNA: TGTGCCAGCAGCCTACGACAGGGGGTCCCGAGCAATCAGCCCCAGCATTTT. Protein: CASSLRQGVPSNQPQHF.

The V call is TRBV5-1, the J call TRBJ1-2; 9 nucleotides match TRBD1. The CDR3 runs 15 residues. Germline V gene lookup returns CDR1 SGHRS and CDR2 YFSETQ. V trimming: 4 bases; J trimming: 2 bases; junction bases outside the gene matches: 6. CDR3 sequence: CASSPRDRVNYGYTF. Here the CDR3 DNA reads TGCGCCAGCAGCCCCCGGGACAGGGTAAACTATGGCTACACCTTC.

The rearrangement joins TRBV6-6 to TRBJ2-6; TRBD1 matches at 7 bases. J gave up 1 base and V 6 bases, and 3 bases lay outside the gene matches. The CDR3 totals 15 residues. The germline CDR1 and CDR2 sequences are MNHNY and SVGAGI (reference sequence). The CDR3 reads CASRPQGSGANVLTF. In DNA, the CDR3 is TGTGCCAGCAGACCACAGGGGTCTGGGGCCAACGTCCTGACTTTC.

DNA for the CDR3: TGCGCCAGCCGCCGGGAGAACTCTGGAAACACCATATATTTT. This codes for CASRRENSGNTIYF. This chain uses TRBV5-1 with TRBJ1-3; no clear D gene. Per germline, CDR1 SGHRS and CDR2 YFSETQ. The length of the CDR3 is 14 residues. Trimming removed 7 bases from V and 0 bases from J, with 11 bases in between.

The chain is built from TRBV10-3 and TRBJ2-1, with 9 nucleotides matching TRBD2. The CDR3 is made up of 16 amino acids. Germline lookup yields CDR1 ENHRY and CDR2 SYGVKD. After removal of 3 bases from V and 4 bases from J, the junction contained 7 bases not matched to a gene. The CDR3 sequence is CAISDVASGEYNEQFF. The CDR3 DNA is TGTGCCATCAGTGATGTTGCTAGCGGGGAATACAATGAGCAGTTCTTC.

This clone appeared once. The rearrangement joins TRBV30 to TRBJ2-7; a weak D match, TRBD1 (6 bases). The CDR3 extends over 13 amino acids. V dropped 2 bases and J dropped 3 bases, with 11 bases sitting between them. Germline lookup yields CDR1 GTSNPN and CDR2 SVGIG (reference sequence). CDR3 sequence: CAWSRTARYEQYF. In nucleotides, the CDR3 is TGTGCCTGGAGTAGGACAGCACGCTACGAGCAGTACTTC.

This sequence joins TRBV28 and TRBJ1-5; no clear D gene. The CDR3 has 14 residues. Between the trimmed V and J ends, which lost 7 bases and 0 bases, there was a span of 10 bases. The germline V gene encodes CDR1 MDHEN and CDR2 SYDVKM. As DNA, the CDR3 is TGTGCCAGCACTGACGGTTATAGCAATCAGCCCCAGCATTTT. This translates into CASTDGYSNQPQHF.

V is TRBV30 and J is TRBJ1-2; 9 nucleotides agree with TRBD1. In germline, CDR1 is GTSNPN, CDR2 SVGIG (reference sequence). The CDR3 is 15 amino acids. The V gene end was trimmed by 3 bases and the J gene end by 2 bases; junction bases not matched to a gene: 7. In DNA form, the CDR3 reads TGTGCCTGGAGCCCCCCGGGACAGGGAAACTATGGCTACACCTTC. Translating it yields CAWSPPGQGNYGYTF.

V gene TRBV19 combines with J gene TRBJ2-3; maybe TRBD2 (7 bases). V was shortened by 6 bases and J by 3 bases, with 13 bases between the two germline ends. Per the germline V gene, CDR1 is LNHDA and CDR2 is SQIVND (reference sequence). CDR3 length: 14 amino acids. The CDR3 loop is CASSIGGRTDTQYF. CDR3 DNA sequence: TGTGCCAGTAGCATCGGGGGGCGGACAGATACGCAGTATTTT.

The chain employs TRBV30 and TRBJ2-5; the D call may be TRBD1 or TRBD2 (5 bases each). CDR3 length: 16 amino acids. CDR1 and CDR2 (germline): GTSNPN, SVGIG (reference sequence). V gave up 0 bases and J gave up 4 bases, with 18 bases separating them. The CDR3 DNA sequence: TGTGCCTGGAGTGTACCTAGACAGATTGGGGGAGAGACCCAGTACTTC. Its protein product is CAWSVPRQIGGETQYF.